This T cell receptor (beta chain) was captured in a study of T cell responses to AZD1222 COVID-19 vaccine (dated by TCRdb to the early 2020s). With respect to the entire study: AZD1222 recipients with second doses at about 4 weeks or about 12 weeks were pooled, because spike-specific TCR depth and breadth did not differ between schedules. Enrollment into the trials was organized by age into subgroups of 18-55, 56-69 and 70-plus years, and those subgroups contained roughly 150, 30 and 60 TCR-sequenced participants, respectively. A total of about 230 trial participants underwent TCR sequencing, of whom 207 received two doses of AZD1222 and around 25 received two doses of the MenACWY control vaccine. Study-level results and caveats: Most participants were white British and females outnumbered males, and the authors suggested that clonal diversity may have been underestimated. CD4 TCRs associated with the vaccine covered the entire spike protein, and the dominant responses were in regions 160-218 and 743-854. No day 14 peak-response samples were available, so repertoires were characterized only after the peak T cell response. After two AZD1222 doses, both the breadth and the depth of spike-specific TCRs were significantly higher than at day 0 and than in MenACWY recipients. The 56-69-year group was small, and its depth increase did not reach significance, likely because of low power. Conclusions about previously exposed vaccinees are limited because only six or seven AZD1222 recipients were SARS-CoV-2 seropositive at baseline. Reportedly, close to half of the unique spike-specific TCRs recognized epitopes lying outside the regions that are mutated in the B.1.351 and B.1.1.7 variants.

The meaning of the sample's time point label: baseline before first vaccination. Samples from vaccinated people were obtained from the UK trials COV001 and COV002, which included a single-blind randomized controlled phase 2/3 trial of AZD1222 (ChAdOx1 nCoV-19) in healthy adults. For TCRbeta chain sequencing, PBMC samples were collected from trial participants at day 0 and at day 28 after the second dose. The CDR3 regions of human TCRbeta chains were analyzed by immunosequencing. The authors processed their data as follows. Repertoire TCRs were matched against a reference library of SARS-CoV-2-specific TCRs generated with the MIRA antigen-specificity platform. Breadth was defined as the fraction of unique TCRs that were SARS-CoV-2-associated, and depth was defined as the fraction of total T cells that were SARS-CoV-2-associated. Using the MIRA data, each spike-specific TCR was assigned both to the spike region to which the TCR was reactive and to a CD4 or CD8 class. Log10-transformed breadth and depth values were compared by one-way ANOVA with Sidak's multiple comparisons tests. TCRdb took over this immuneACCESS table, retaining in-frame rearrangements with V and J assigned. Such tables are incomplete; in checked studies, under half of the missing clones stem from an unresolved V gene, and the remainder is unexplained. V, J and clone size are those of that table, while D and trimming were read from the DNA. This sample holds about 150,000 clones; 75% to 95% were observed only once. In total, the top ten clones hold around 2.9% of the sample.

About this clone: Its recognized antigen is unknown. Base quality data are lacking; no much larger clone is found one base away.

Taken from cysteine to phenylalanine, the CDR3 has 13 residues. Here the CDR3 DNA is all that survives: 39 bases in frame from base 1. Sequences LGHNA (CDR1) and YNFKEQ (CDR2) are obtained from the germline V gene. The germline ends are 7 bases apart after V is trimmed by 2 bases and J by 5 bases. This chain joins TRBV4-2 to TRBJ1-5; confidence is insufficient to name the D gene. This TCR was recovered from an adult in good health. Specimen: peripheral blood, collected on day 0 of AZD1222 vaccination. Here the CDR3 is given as CASSQLGHQPQHF. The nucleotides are TGTGCCAGCAGCCAATTAGGGCATCAGCCCCAGCATTTT.